The 10 T cell receptor beta chains in this list originate from one sample, sequenced in a study of blood T cell repertoires in COVID-19. Data came from immunoSEQ multiplex PCR; TCRdb stores just in-frame clones and leaves some out. This sample has 230,000 or so clones, with less than 90% found just once. The material sequenced was PBMCs or T cells enriched from blood (not recorded which). These receptors originate from a woman younger than 45 who had recovered from COVID-19.

The chain has TRBV5-1 and TRBJ2-1, with TRBD1 matching over 9 bases. The CDR3 covers 16 residues. Germline CDR1 reads SGHRS; CDR2 reads YFSETQ. V gave up 1 base and J gave up 1 base; unmatched junction bases: 3. The CDR3 sequence is CASSLQGQGSYNEQFF. As DNA, the CDR3 is TGCGCCAGCAGCTTGCAGGGACAGGGTTCCTACAATGAGCAGTTCTTC.

The rearrangement links TRBV7-9 to TRBJ2-3, with D tentatively TRBD2 (5 bases). The germline CDR1 and CDR2 sequences are SEHNR and FQNEAQ (reference sequence). The CDR3 has 14 residues. V was clipped by 1 base and J by 6 bases, with 11 bases between them. The CDR3 nucleotides read TGTGCCAGCAGCTTAGATCTAGCCCCCGATACGCAGTATTTT. Translation gives CASSLDLAPDTQYF.

The chain employs TRBV10-3 and TRBJ1-4; TRBD1 is a possible D gene (6 bases). This CDR3 has 14 amino acids. The V gene lost 4 bases and the J gene lost 2 bases, with 8 bases spanning the gap. Germline V gives CDR1 ENHRY, CDR2 SYGVKD. The CDR3 sequence is CAISAGGTNEKLFF. CDR3 in DNA: TGTGCCATCAGTGCGGGGGGCACTAATGAAAAACTGTTTTTT.

This clone was counted a single time. The J gene is TRBJ1-1, the V gene TRBV7-9, with D possibly matching TRBD1 (6 bases). CDR3 length: 14 residues. Per the germline V gene, CDR1 is SEHNR and CDR2 is FQNEAQ (reference sequence). V was shortened by 5 bases and J by 3 bases, with 13 bases between the two germline ends. CDR3 DNA: TGTGCCAGCAGCGTCCGGGACACCGACACTGAAGCTTTCTTT. Encoded protein: CASSVRDTDTEAFF.

The rearrangement joins TRBV4-3 to TRBJ2-7; a weak D match, TRBD2 (5 bases). The CDR3 totals 15 residues. The germline CDR1 and CDR2 sequences are LGHNA and YSLEER. V gave up 0 bases and J gave up 3 bases, with 12 bases separating them. In DNA form, the CDR3 reads TGCGCCAGCAGCCAAGAGACGAGGGAGTACTACGAGCAGTACTTC. This codes for CASSQETREYYEQYF.

The chain employs TRBV24-1 and TRBJ2-2; TRBD1 aligns across 10 bases. This CDR3 has 15 residues. Germline trimming cut 4 bases from V and 6 bases from J; bases unmatched to any gene: 4. Germline-derived CDR1 and CDR2 are KGHDR and SFDVKD. CDR3 DNA sequence: TGTGCCACCAGTGACCCCGGACAGGGGGCCGGGGAGCTGTTTTTT. Encoded protein: CATSDPGQGAGELFF.

This chain joins TRBV27 and TRBJ2-1; D unresolved. V shed 3 bases and J shed 2 bases, with 5 bases lying between them. Germline CDR1 and CDR2: MNHEY and SMNVEV (reference sequence). The CDR3 runs 13 residues. The CDR3 reads CASSFSTYNEQFF. The CDR3 nucleotides read TGTGCCAGCAGTTTCAGTACCTACAATGAGCAGTTCTTC.

The chain joins TRBV7-9 to TRBJ1-1; D ambiguous. Germline CDR1 and CDR2: SEHNR and FQNEAQ (reference sequence). Trimming pared 5 bases from V and 5 bases from J, leaving 15 bases between. The CDR3 loop spans 14 amino acids. The CDR3 reads CASSHPRESTEAFF. The CDR3 DNA follows: TGTGCCAGCAGCCATCCAAGGGAGAGTACTGAAGCTTTCTTT.

V and J are TRBV5-1 and TRBJ2-2; the match to TRBD2 covers 9 bases. The CDR3 length is 18 residues. V dropped 4 bases and J dropped 1; count of bases not matched to a gene: 11. Germline-derived CDR1 and CDR2 are SGHRS and YFSETQ. In nucleotides, the CDR3 is TGCGCCAGCAGCCCCCTAAGACTAGCGGAGCTGAACACCGGGGAGCTGTTTTTT. Protein: CASSPLRLAELNTGELFF.

The V and J genes are TRBV3-1 (or the pseudogene TRBV3-2) and TRBJ1-4; 9 bases match TRBD1. V gave up 4 bases and J gave up 7 bases; unmatched junction bases: 7. Germline V gives CDR1 LGHDT, CDR2 YNNKEL (reference sequence). The length of the CDR3 is 15 residues. For the CDR3, the DNA is TGTGCCAGCAGCCCCTGGGACAGGGAGGCTGAAAAACTGTTTTTT. Translating it yields CASSPWDREAEKLFF.